Below, one T cell receptor beta chain is given with its context. The data were obtained in a study of OX40 agonist ivuxolimab in advanced cancers. CDR1 MNHEY and CDR2 SVGAGI come from the germline V gene. Trimming removed 2 bases from V and 6 bases from J, with 14 bases in between. The CDR3 length is 15 residues. TCRdb's table, derived via immunoSEQ multiplex PCR, lists solely in-frame clones and lacks some. The table has roughly 92,000 clones, 80% to 95% seen once; the top ten hold about 3%. This chain links TRBV6-5 with TRBJ1-3; D is unresolved. Sequences were derived from CD4+ or CD8+ T cells sorted from blood, sampled in a trial of the OX40 agonist ivuxolimab. This clonotype originated in an adult with an advanced solid tumor such as melanoma, head and neck, liver or kidney cancer. The CDR3 DNA reads TGTGCCAGCAGTTACGTGGTTGGGGAACCAAACACCATATATTTT. Protein: CASSYVVGEPNTIYF.